The 20 T cell receptor beta chains reported below all come from one sample, sequenced in a study of blood T cell repertoires in COVID-19. Clones were sequenced by immunoSEQ multiplex PCR, and TCRdb holds only the in-frame ones, with some missing. The sample lists some 140,000 clones, 88% occurring once. Sequencing input: peripheral blood. The receptor set was obtained from an older man with active COVID-19.

The chain has TRBV6-5 and TRBJ2-1; 11 bases align to TRBD2. This CDR3 has 14 residues. The trim removed 6 bases at V and 8 bases at J, leaving 6 bases unmatched. CDR1 MNHEY and CDR2 SVGAGI come from the germline V gene. The CDR3 reads CASRTPGLADEQFF. The CDR3 bases are TGTGCCAGCAGGACTCCGGGACTAGCGGATGAGCAGTTCTTC.

J is TRBJ1-2 and V is TRBV6-5; 10 bases align to TRBD1. The CDR3 runs 14 residues. Unmatched junction bases numbered 6, after V lost 5 bases and J lost 6 bases. Looked up from germline, CDR1 is MNHEY and CDR2 is SVGAGI. As DNA, the CDR3 is TGTGCCAGCAGTCTAGGACAGGGGGTTAATGGCTACACCTTC. Its protein is CASSLGQGVNGYTF.

V gene TRBV7-8 combines with J gene TRBJ1-1; 7 nucleotides align to TRBD1. The CDR3 runs to 15 residues. Trimming took 5 bases from V and 0 from J; bases not matched to a gene: 6. The V gene's germline CDR1 is SGHVS and CDR2 FQNEAQ. The CDR3 region has the DNA TGTGCCAGCAGCCCCCGGGACAGAGTGAACACTGAAGCTTTCTTT. Translating it yields CASSPRDRVNTEAFF.

J is TRBJ2-1 and V is TRBV6-1; D gene ambiguous. V was trimmed by 3 bases and J by 3 bases, leaving 9 bases between them. This CDR3 is 14 amino acids long. Germline V CDR1 and CDR2: MNHNS, SASEGT. CDR3 in amino acids: CASSDRFIYNEQFF. CDR3 coding DNA: TGTGCCAGCAGTGACAGGTTTATCTACAATGAGCAGTTCTTC.

The V call is TRBV6-2 or TRBV6-3, the J call TRBJ2-7; D not resolved. This CDR3 is 11 amino acids long. Germline CDR1 and CDR2: MNHEY and SVGEGT. Trimming stripped 4 bases from V and 5 bases from J, with 6 bases between. The CDR3 sequence: CASSSVDEQYF. The CDR3 nucleotides read TGTGCCAGCAGTTCAGTCGACGAGCAGTACTTC.

The gene calls are TRBV9 and TRBJ2-3, with 9 bases lining up with TRBD1. V lost 0 bases to trimming and J lost 6 bases; unmatched junction nucleotides: 8. Per the germline V gene, CDR1 is SGDLS and CDR2 is YYNGEE. This CDR3 contains 16 residues. DNA of the CDR3: TGTGCCAGCAGCGTAGGGGGACAGGGAGATCGCGATACGCAGTATTTT. Amino acid sequence: CASSVGGQGDRDTQYF.

V is TRBV7-3 and J is TRBJ2-1; D may be TRBD1 (6 bases). The CDR3 is made up of 15 amino acids. Germline CDR1 reads SGHTA; CDR2 reads FQGTGA. Trimming removed 5 bases at V and 8 bases at J, with 19 bases between. The CDR3 region has the DNA TGTGCCAGCAGCCAAACAGGGAGCAAGTACGATGAGCAGTTCTTC. Residues: CASSQTGSKYDEQFF. The full variable domain, in which reference TRBV7-3 and TRBJ2-1 provide the parts outside the CDR3, is GAGVSQTPSNKVTEKGKYVELRCDPISGHTALYWYRQSLGQGPEFLIYFQGTGAADDSGLPNDRFFAVRPEGSVSTLKIQRTERGDSAVYLCASSQTGSKYDEQFFGPGTRLTVL.

V usage is TRBV18 and J usage is TRBJ1-1; D remains ambiguous. The length of the CDR3 is 13 residues. CDR1 is KGHSH, CDR2 LQKENI, per germline. Trimming stripped 1 base from V and 3 bases from J, with 6 bases between. The CDR3 coding sequence is TGTGCCAGCTCACCACAGCGGGACACTGAAGCTTTCTTT. It codes for CASSPQRDTEAFF.

This chain connects TRBV27 to TRBJ1-6, with D possibly TRBD1 on 6 matching bases. Germline lookup yields CDR1 MNHEY and CDR2 SMNVEV (reference sequence). V was shortened by 5 bases and J by 10 bases, with 18 bases between the two germline ends. The CDR3 has 15 residues. The CDR3 here is CASSPGTFQGSPLHF. CDR3 bases: TGTGCCAGCAGTCCTGGGACCTTCCAGGGGTCACCCCTCCACTTT.

The V and J genes are TRBV10-3 and TRBJ2-7; 12 positions match TRBD2. The CDR3 is 15 amino acids. V lost 0 bases, J lost 4 bases, and 1 base stayed unmatched. CDR1 is ENHRY and CDR2 is SYGVKD in the germline V gene. The CDR3 is CAISESTSGSYEQYF. The CDR3, as DNA: TGTGCCATCAGTGAGTCGACTAGCGGGAGTTACGAGCAGTACTTC.

In its sample, this clone was seen once. The gene calls are TRBV7-2 and TRBJ2-2; no firm D call. Germline V gene data show CDR1 as SGHTA and CDR2 as FQGNSA. This CDR3 contains 14 residues. V gave up 1 base and J gave up 6 bases, with 9 bases separating them. DNA for the CDR3: TGTGCCAGCAGCTTAGTTGTCCTCGCCGGGGAGCTGTTTTTT. Amino acid sequence: CASSLVVLAGELFF.

The gene calls are TRBV27 and TRBJ1-1, with D unclear. Germline CDR1 is MNHEY and CDR2 is SMNVEV (reference sequence). V gave up 5 bases and J gave up 0 bases, with 7 bases separating them. The CDR3 consists of 13 residues. As DNA, the CDR3 is TGTGCCAGCAGTACGAGCATGAACACTGAAGCTTTCTTT. Translating it yields CASSTSMNTEAFF.

The V gene is TRBV18, the J gene TRBJ1-1, with D possibly being TRBD1 (5 bases). Trimming stripped 7 bases from V and 1 base from J, with 10 bases between. The germline V gene has CDR1 KGHSH and CDR2 LQKENI. This CDR3 region has 13 residues. CDR3 DNA sequence: TGTGCCAGCTTACAGGCCACGAACACTGAAGCTTTCTTT. Its translation is CASLQATNTEAFF.

This sequence joins TRBV4-3 and TRBJ1-2; D remains unclear. V was cut by 1 base and J by 8 bases, with 11 bases left in between. This CDR3 has 13 amino acids. CDR1 is LGHNA, CDR2 YSLEER, per germline. CDR3 region: CASSQGVFEGYTF. The CDR3 region has the DNA TGCGCCAGCAGCCAAGGAGTCTTTGAAGGCTACACCTTC.

This clone was counted a single time. The chain links TRBV10-3 to TRBJ2-7; TRBD1 agrees at 9 bases. Germline CDR1 ENHRY, CDR2 SYGVKD. The CDR3 runs 19 residues. Trimming removed 3 bases from V and 2 bases from J; junction bases left unmatched: 17. In DNA form, the CDR3 reads TGTGCCATCAGTGACGGACAGGGGCCACCTCCGGGGGGTCCCTACGAGCAGTACTTC. As protein: CAISDGQGPPPGGPYEQYF.

The chain links TRBV30 to TRBJ2-5; 7 nucleotides agree with TRBD2. CDR1 is GTSNPN, CDR2 SVGIG, per germline (reference sequence). V lost 2 bases to trimming and J lost 5 bases; unmatched junction nucleotides: 8. CDR3 length: 14 residues. CDR3 sequence reads: CAWSWGGRGETQYF. The CDR3 DNA sequence: TGTGCCTGGAGTTGGGGCGGGAGAGGGGAGACCCAGTACTTC.

The chain combines TRBV6-5 with TRBJ2-2; the D gene is possibly TRBD1 (6 bases). The ends were cut back, 6 bases at V and 6 bases at J, with 14 bases in the middle. CDR3 length: 14 amino acids. CDR1 and CDR2 (germline): MNHEY, SVGAGI. The CDR3 reads CASRRTGTSGELFF. As DNA, the CDR3 is TGTGCCAGCAGAAGAACAGGGACCTCCGGGGAGCTGTTTTTT.

CDR3 bases: TGCGCCAGCAGCCAAGAACGCCCCCCCCCGATGAGCAGGGTCGGGAATTCACCCCTCCACTTT. Amino acid sequence: CASSQERPPPMSRVGNSPLHF. The V and J genes are TRBV4-1 and TRBJ1-6; D may be TRBD1 (5 bases). The germline gives CDR1 MGHRA, CDR2 YSYEKL. The CDR3 is made up of 21 amino acids. With 0 bases removed from V and 7 bases from J, the gap between germline ends came to 28 bases.

Concerning this clone: Germline is not matched at one junction end, which may reflect a read error. The chain employs TRBV28 and TRBJ1-2, with D possibly matching TRBD1 (6 bases). Germline CDR1 is MDHEN and CDR2 is SYDVKM. This CDR3 spans 18 amino acids. The CDR3: CASSPARGKEGANYGCTF. DNA for the CDR3: TGTGCCAGCAGTCCTGCTAGGGGGAAAGAGGGAGCTAACTATGGCTGCACCTTC.

This chain joins TRBV28 and TRBJ1-5, with D tentatively TRBD1 (6 bases). The CDR3 has 14 amino acids. The V end lost 4 bases, the J end lost 5 bases, and 12 bases lay between the germline ends. CDR1 is MDHEN and CDR2 is SYDVKM in the germline V gene. The CDR3 bases are TGTGCCAGCAGTTCCCCCAGGGGTCATCAGCCCCAGCATTTT. Amino acids: CASSSPRGHQPQHF.